The rows below give T cell receptor beta chains drawn from one sample of a study of Ad26.COV2.S vaccination and SARS-CoV-2 variants. Measured with immunoSEQ multiplex PCR; TCRdb has only the in-frame clones, and not every one. The sample includes about 450,000 clones, roughly nine tenths of them seen just once. This sample comprised peripheral blood, obtained in a trial of Ad26.COV2.S vaccine versus placebo. The receptors here all came from a person aged 18-60 years who received the Ad26.COV2.S COVID-19 vaccine or a placebo. The CDR3 runs from the conserved cysteine through the conserved F or W. D genes are given only for firm matches. Where a row states a size, it is once, few, many or the class of an expanded clone; other rows omit it.

d_gene,abundance,j_gene,v_gene,CDR3nt,CDR3aa
NA,NA,TRBJ1-4,TRBV4-3,TGCGCCAGCAGCCAAGATTGGTTTAAGAATGAAAAACTGTTTTTT,CASSQDWFKNEKLFF
TRBD1,NA,TRBJ2-5,TRBV25-1,TGTGCCAGCAGTGAAGGACAGGGACCCCAAGAGACCCAGTACTTC,CASSEGQGPQETQYF
NA,NA,TRBJ2-2,TRBV2,TGTGCCAGCAGCCGACTCAGAGGGCCCGGGGAGCTGTTTTTT,CASSRLRGPGELFF
NA,NA,TRBJ2-3,TRBV5-1,TGCGCCAGCAGCCAATCAAGAGGGGGGGTACCAGATACGCAGTATTTT,CASSQSRGGVPDTQYF
NA,NA,TRBJ1-2,TRBV3-1/TRBV3-2,TGTGCCAGCAGCCAAGATGAGGCCCTTGGCTACACCTTC,CASSQDEALGYTF
TRBD1,NA,TRBJ1-4,TRBV19,TGTGCCAGCCGGGACAGGGGTAGAGCAACTAATGAAAAACTGTTTTTT,CASRDRGRATNEKLFF
NA,NA,TRBJ1-5,TRBV29-1,TGCAGCGTCGGGGATTTCGGTCAGCCCCAGCATTTT,CSVGDFGQPQHF
NA,NA,TRBJ1-6,TRBV4-2,TGTGCCAGCCACGAGACGGTAGCTGGAAATTCACCCCTCCACTTT,CASHETVAGNSPLHF
NA,NA,TRBJ2-1,TRBV13,TGTGCCAGCAGCTTAGGCCTTCCACCGATCTACAATGAGCAGTTCTTC,CASSLGLPPIYNEQFF
NA,NA,TRBJ1-1,TRBV3-1/TRBV3-2,TGTGCCAGCAGCCAAGAATCCCGGGGGTTTGTTGAAGCTTTCTTT,CASSQESRGFVEAFF
TRBD1,NA,TRBJ1-2,TRBV13,TGTGCCAGCAGCTATAACAGGGGGGTATTCTCGGCTGGCTACACCTTC,CASSYNRGVFSAGYTF
NA,NA,TRBJ1-6,TRBV10-3,TGTGCCATCCAGGCGAGCCCCAATTCACCCCTCCACTTT,CAIQASPNSPLHF
NA,NA,TRBJ1-5,TRBV7-2,TGTGCCAGCAGCTGGGGCGATGATAGTCAGCCCCAGCATTTT,CASSWGDDSQPQHF
NA,NA,TRBJ1-5,TRBV9,TGTGCCAGCAGCGTAGGAGGGGATAGCAATCAGCCCCAGCATTTT,CASSVGGDSNQPQHF
NA,once,TRBJ1-1,TRBV2,TGTGCCATCCACGGGGGGGGTTACACTGAAGCTTTCTTT,CAIHGGGYTEAFF
NA,NA,TRBJ2-1,TRBV4-3,TGCGCCAGCAGCCAAGATTATTGGGACAATGAGCAGTTCTTC,CASSQDYWDNEQFF
NA,NA,TRBJ1-5,TRBV7-2,TGTGCCAGCAGCTTAGGGGGGGGGCCCCAGCATTTT,CASSLGGGPQHF
NA,NA,TRBJ2-5,TRBV10-3,TGTGCCATCAGTGAGTTGCGAGCTGTTCAAGAGACCCAGTACTTC,CAISELRAVQETQYF
TRBD2,NA,TRBJ2-3,TRBV11-3,TGTGCCAGCAGCCTCCCGCGAGGGGGACTAGCGGGAGAAGCAGATACGCAGTATTTT,CASSLPRGGLAGEADTQYF
TRBD1,NA,TRBJ2-2,TRBV5-1,TGCGCCAGCAGCTTGTGGACAGGGAATACCGGGGAGCTGTTTTTT,CASSLWTGNTGELFF
NA,NA,TRBJ2-2,TRBV7-3,TGTGCCAGCAGCCGGGGGAACACCGGGGAGCTGTTTTTT,CASSRGNTGELFF
NA,few,TRBJ1-5,TRBV12-5,TGTGCTAGTGGTTCAGGTAGCAATCAGCCCCAGCATTTT,CASGSGSNQPQHF